The sequence of this TCR beta chain was determined in a study of blood T cell repertoires in COVID-19. Study-wide context: Samples taken during acute and convalescent COVID-19 were collected in the United States, Italy and Spain.

Sequencing used immunoSEQ multiplex PCR; TCRdb keeps in-frame clones, though not all of them. The data hold around 160,000 clones, with roughly 82% observed a single time. The CDR3 contains 17 residues. V lost 1 base and J 7 bases, leaving 17 bases between the germline ends. Germline V lookup: CDR1 LGHNA, CDR2 YSLEER. Sequencing was done on a sample of peripheral blood. The receptor was derived from a human donor with acute or convalescent COVID-19. The donor label of this sample is uncertain. This rearrangement joins TRBV4-3 to TRBJ1-6; D uncertain. CDR3 nucleotides: TGCGCCAGCAGCCAAGCAGCGACTGGCACAATAAATTCACCCCTCCACTTT. It encodes CASSQAATGTINSPLHF.